These T cell receptor beta chains were read from a single sample in a study of control samples from healthy donors and cancer patients. Measured with immunoSEQ multiplex PCR; TCRdb has only the in-frame clones, and not every one. The sample includes 150,000 to 200,000 clones. Material: blood. The receptors here all came from a woman aged 25 to 39 in good health. Each CDR3 is given with its conserved first and last residue. The order of the fields is D gene, CDR3 length, J gene, V gene, CDR3 protein, CDR3 DNA. The D gene is left open where the match is weak.

. | 17 | TRBJ2-3 | TRBV9 | CASSESRGVSSTDTQYF | TGTGCCAGCAGCGAAAGCAGGGGGGTTTCTAGCACAGATACGCAGTATTTT
TRBD2 | 13 | TRBJ2-7 | TRBV6-5 | CATYLGGGGEQYF | TGTGCCACCTACCTCGGGGGGGGCGGCGAGCAGTACTTC
TRBD1 | 14 | TRBJ2-7 | TRBV5-1 | CASSLEGTGYEQYF | TGCGCCAGCAGCTTGGAGGGGACAGGCTACGAGCAGTACTTC
TRBD2 | 13 | TRBJ2-1 | TRBV7-2 | CASRLARSNEQFF | TGTGCCAGCCGACTAGCACGTAGCAATGAGCAGTTCTTC
. | 13 | TRBJ1-1 | TRBV12-3/TRBV12-4 | CASSRARGTEAFF | TGTGCCAGCAGTCGTGCCAGGGGCACTGAAGCTTTCTTT
. | 13 | TRBJ1-1 | TRBV2 | CARRQGRNTEAFF | TGTGCCAGACGGCAGGGGAGGAACACTGAAGCTTTCTTT
. | 10 | TRBJ2-7 | TRBV20-1 | CSAMTYEQYF | TGCAGTGCTATGACCTACGAGCAGTACTTC
. | 12 | TRBJ1-5 | TRBV2 | CASTGVSQPQHF | TGTGCCAGCACCGGGGTTAGCCAGCCCCAGCATTTT
. | 12 | TRBJ2-7 | TRBV24-1 | CATSDRGHEQYF | TGTGCCACCAGTGATCGGGGGCACGAGCAGTACTTC
. | 14 | TRBJ1-2 | TRBV10-3 | CAISESGDDYGYTF | TGTGCCATCAGTGAGTCGGGGGATGACTATGGCTACACCTTC
TRBD1 | 17 | TRBJ1-2 | TRBV3-1/TRBV3-2 | CASSRGQGASVNYGYTF | TGTGCCAGCAGCCGTGGACAGGGGGCTTCAGTTAACTATGGCTACACCTTC
TRBD1 | 16 | TRBJ2-4 | TRBV9 | CASSVHDRGPKNIQYF | TGTGCCAGCAGCGTCCACGACAGGGGACCCAAAAACATTCAGTACTTC
. | 14 | TRBJ1-2 | TRBV19 | CASSIRGQSYGYTF | TGTGCCAGTAGTATAAGGGGCCAGAGCTATGGCTACACCTTC
. | 13 | TRBJ2-1 | TRBV11-3 | CASSLGRDNEQFF | TGTGCCAGCAGCTTAGGCAGGGACAATGAGCAGTTCTTC
TRBD2 | 15 | TRBJ2-7 | TRBV3-1/TRBV3-2 | CASSQPGLAHYEQYF | TGTGCCAGCAGCCAACCGGGACTAGCTCATTACGAGCAGTACTTC
. | 16 | TRBJ1-2 | TRBV7-2 | CASSLTKGTPGGGYTF | TGTGCCAGCAGCTTAACGAAAGGCACCCCTGGGGGTGGCTACACCTTC
. | 11 | TRBJ1-2 | TRBV10-2 | CASRGLHGYTF | TGCGCCAGCAGGGGACTGCATGGCTACACCTTC
. | 14 | TRBJ2-7 | TRBV7-9 | CASSLVGVRYEQYF | TGTGCCAGCAGCTTAGTTGGGGTTCGATACGAGCAGTACTTC
TRBD2 | 17 | TRBJ2-7 | TRBV4-3 | CASSQEGTSGHTYEQYF | TGCGCCAGCAGCCAAGAAGGGACTAGCGGACACACCTACGAGCAGTACTTC
TRBD1 | 14 | TRBJ2-4 | TRBV10-2 | CASSGTGALNIQYF | TGCGCCAGCAGTGGGACAGGAGCTTTAAACATTCAGTACTTC
. | 14 | TRBJ1-3 | TRBV2 | CASSTGIPGNTIYF | TGTGCCAGCAGTACGGGAATCCCTGGAAACACCATATATTTT
. | 16 | TRBJ2-6 | TRBV6-2/TRBV6-3 | CASSNGQLPGANVLTF | TGTGCCAGCAGCAATGGACAGCTCCCTGGGGCCAACGTCCTGACTTTC
. | 13 | TRBJ1-2 | TRBV12-3/TRBV12-4 | CASSLSRVGGYTF | TGTGCCAGCAGTTTAAGCAGGGTGGGTGGCTACACCTTC
TRBD1 | 13 | TRBJ2-5 | TRBV6-5 | CASRRDREGTQYF | TGTGCCAGCAGGCGGGACAGGGAGGGGACCCAGTACTTC
TRBD1 | 14 | TRBJ1-2 | TRBV6-2/TRBV6-3 | CASSGRQGTYGYTF | TGTGCCAGCAGTGGGCGACAGGGCACTTATGGCTACACCTTC
. | 13 | TRBJ1-5 | TRBV7-9 | CASSLYRDQPQHF | TGTGCCAGCAGCCTGTACAGGGATCAGCCCCAGCATTTT
. | 17 | TRBJ1-1 | TRBV5-1 | CASSLVGFADSSKVAFF | TGCGCCAGCAGCTTGGTGGGTTTTGCGGACAGCAGTAAGGTAGCTTTCTTT
. | 16 | TRBJ1-5 | TRBV19 | CASSISLSGSNQPQHF | TGTGCCAGTAGTATCTCATTAAGTGGTAGCAATCAGCCCCAGCATTTT